This is a list of T cell receptor beta chains from one sample in a study of somatic mutations in cytotoxic T cells in rheumatoid arthritis. Generated by immunoSEQ multiplex PCR, the TCRdb table keeps only in-frame clones and is missing some. The table shows under 20,000 clones, with roughly four fifths occurring only once. The sequenced sample was CD8+ T cells sorted from blood. These receptors were collected from an adult with rheumatoid arthritis. Each CDR3 is given with its conserved first and last residue. D genes are given only for firm matches. A clone size is listed for some rows: how often the clone was seen (once, few, many), or a class if it is expanded.

j_gene | v_gene | abundance | d_gene | CDR3aa | CDR3nt
TRBJ2-7 | TRBV30 | few | TRBD2 | CAWSTGTSYEQYF | TGTGCCTGGAGTACCGGGACTAGCTACGAGCAGTACTTC
TRBJ1-4 | TRBV5-6 | - | TRBD1 | CASSLGTGAEKLFF | TGTGCCAGCAGCTTGGGGACAGGAGCGGAAAAACTGTTTTTT
TRBJ2-1 | TRBV4-3 | - | TRBD2 | CASRMMGLAGENEQFF | TGCGCCAGCCGGATGATGGGACTAGCGGGAGAGAATGAGCAGTTCTTC
TRBJ2-1 | TRBV9 | - | TRBD2 | CASSPGGGFNEQFF | TGTGCCAGCAGCCCCGGGGGGGGGTTCAATGAGCAGTTCTTC
TRBJ1-2 | TRBV7-6 | - | - | CASSSLTEGGYTF | TGTGCCAGCAGCTCCCTGACAGAGGGGGGCTACACCTTC
TRBJ1-1 | TRBV5-6 | - | - | CASRRSGVEAFF | TGTGCCAGCAGACGTTCCGGGGTAGAAGCTTTCTTT
TRBJ2-3 | TRBV6-4 | once | - | CASSDGAGGSTDTQYF | TGTGCCAGCAGTGACGGGGCAGGAGGGAGCACAGATACGCAGTATTTT
TRBJ2-1 | TRBV9 | - | TRBD2 | CASSVVASGGAYEQFF | TGTGCCAGCAGCGTAGTGGCTAGCGGGGGGGCCTATGAGCAGTTCTTC
TRBJ2-7 | TRBV4-3 | - | - | CASSQEWGSSYEQYF | TGCGCCAGCAGCCAAGAGTGGGGAAGCTCCTACGAGCAGTACTTC
TRBJ1-5 | TRBV7-8 | - | - | CASSPGGAKEFEPQHF | TGTGCCAGCAGCCCCGGGGGGGCGAAGGAGTTTGAGCCCCAGCATTTT
TRBJ2-1 | TRBV15 | - | - | CATSREEGRRHNEQFF | TGTGCCACCAGCAGAGAAGAAGGGAGGAGACACAATGAGCAGTTCTTC
TRBJ1-2 | TRBV4-1 | medium-sized | TRBD1 | CASSRAGGNYGYTF | TGCGCCAGCAGCCGCGCAGGGGGTAACTATGGCTACACCTTC
TRBJ1-1 | TRBV29-1 | - | TRBD1 | CSVFYTDRGSTEAFF | TGCAGCGTTTTCTATACCGACAGGGGATCCACTGAAGCTTTCTTT
TRBJ2-3 | TRBV11-2 | - | - | CASSFSDRTDTQYF | TGTGCCAGCAGCTTCTCAGACCGCACAGATACGCAGTATTTT
TRBJ2-3 | TRBV10-3 | - | - | CAISEPMTGPPEDTQYF | TGTGCCATCAGTGAGCCGATGACTGGGCCCCCCGAAGATACGCAGTATTTT
TRBJ1-5 | TRBV15 | few | TRBD1 | CATSRRDRGIGQPQHF | TGTGCCACCAGCAGGAGGGACAGGGGAATAGGTCAGCCCCAGCATTTT
TRBJ2-1 | TRBV6-1 | - | - | CASSEVRTINEQFF | TGTGCCAGCAGTGAAGTTCGGACTATCAATGAGCAGTTCTTC
TRBJ2-1 | TRBV10-3 | - | TRBD2 | CAIWTSGGRHVF | TGTGCCATTTGGACTAGCGGGGGACGTCATGTCTTC
TRBJ1-6 | TRBV5-6 | - | - | CASSLVAGPLHF | TGTGCCAGCAGCTTGGTGGCGGGACCCCTCCACTTT
TRBJ2-1 | TRBV4-3 | - | - | CASSQDYSPIPYNEQFF | TGCGCCAGCAGCCAAGATTACAGCCCCATTCCTTACAATGAGCAGTTCTTC
TRBJ1-1 | TRBV7-6 | once | - | CASSPRGAMDTEAFF | TGTGCCAGCAGCCCAAGGGGAGCCATGGACACTGAAGCTTTCTTT
TRBJ1-5 | TRBV28 | - | - | CASSQWTSTTQPQHF | TGTGCCAGCAGCCAGTGGACATCGACAACTCAGCCCCAGCATTTT
TRBJ2-7 | TRBV4-1 | - | TRBD2 | CASSQDGSGGYEQYF | TGCGCCAGCAGCCAAGATGGTAGCGGGGGCTACGAGCAGTACTTC
TRBJ1-2 | TRBV5-6 | - | - | CASSSAYGYTF | TGTGCCAGCAGTTCCGCCTATGGCTACACCTTC
TRBJ2-1 | TRBV7-6 | medium-sized | - | CASSSGSEQFF | TGTGCCAGCAGCTCGGGGAGTGAGCAGTTCTTC
TRBJ2-7 | TRBV7-9 | - | TRBD2 | CASSSPLAGLYEQYF | TGTGCCAGCAGTTCCCCGCTAGCGGGACTTTACGAGCAGTACTTC
TRBJ2-6 | TRBV5-5 | - | - | CASSLAGSGSGANVLTF | TGTGCCAGCAGCTTGGCGGGGTCCGGCTCTGGGGCCAACGTCCTGACTTTC
TRBJ2-7 | TRBV19 | - | TRBD2 | CASSIITSGIYEQYF | TGTGCCAGTAGTATTATCACTAGCGGGATCTACGAGCAGTACTTC
TRBJ2-7 | TRBV28 | - | - | CASSPRTGRLWEQYF | TGTGCCAGCAGCCCTCGAACAGGAAGGCTCTGGGAGCAGTACTTC
TRBJ2-3 | TRBV2 | few | TRBD2 | CASSELAGGITDTQYF | TGTGCCAGCAGTGAACTAGCGGGGGGAATCACAGATACGCAGTATTTT
TRBJ2-1 | TRBV7-3 | few | - | CASSPGGGYNEQFF | TGTGCCAGCAGCCCCGGCGGAGGGTACAATGAGCAGTTCTTC
TRBJ2-1 | TRBV6-5 | - | TRBD2 | CASNSAGAYNEQFF | TGTGCCAGCAACTCCGCGGGAGCTTACAATGAGCAGTTCTTC
TRBJ2-2 | TRBV4-1 | - | - | CASSQEDGFGGELFF | TGCGCCAGCAGCCAAGAGGATGGATTCGGCGGGGAGCTGTTTTTT
TRBJ2-3 | TRBV15 | - | - | CATSRGGADTDTQYF | TGTGCCACCAGCAGGGGCGGGGCCGACACAGATACGCAGTATTTT
TRBJ2-1 | TRBV7-9 | - | TRBD2 | CASSSIWGTSGTLRNEQFF | TGTGCCAGCAGCTCAATTTGGGGGACTAGCGGAACCTTGAGGAATGAGCAGTTCTTC
TRBJ2-7 | TRBV4-3 | few | - | CASSQLVEEAYEQYF | TGCGCCAGCAGCCAGCTTGTCGAAGAGGCCTACGAGCAGTACTTC
TRBJ2-7 | TRBV6-5 | few | - | CASRPGVWGEQYF | TGTGCCAGCAGACCAGGGGTCTGGGGCGAGCAGTACTTC
TRBJ2-1 | TRBV28 | - | TRBD2 | CAIGRTYNEQFF | TGTGCCATCGGGAGGACCTACAATGAGCAGTTCTTC
TRBJ1-1 | TRBV9 | - | TRBD1 | CASSARTGTASTAFF | TGTGCCAGCAGCGCTAGGACAGGGACCGCCTCAACGGCTTTCTTT
TRBJ2-7 | TRBV4-3 | - | TRBD1 | CASSQDVPDRGDEQYF | TGCGCCAGCAGCCAAGATGTCCCGGACAGGGGTGACGAGCAGTACTTC
TRBJ2-7 | TRBV6-1 | once | TRBD2 | CASSDMGLAGGFREQYF | TGTGCCAGCAGTGACATGGGACTAGCGGGGGGGTTTAGGGAGCAGTACTTC
TRBJ2-5 | TRBV10-2 | - | TRBD2 | CASRTSGGAQETQYF | TGCGCCAGCAGAACTAGCGGGGGGGCCCAAGAGACCCAGTACTTC
TRBJ1-5 | TRBV28 | - | TRBD1 | CASSFVAGQGAAQPQHF | TGTGCCAGCAGTTTCGTTGCCGGACAGGGGGCAGCTCAGCCCCAGCATTTT
TRBJ2-7 | TRBV5-1 | once | TRBD2 | CASSFGTSGREVGYEQYF | TGCGCCAGCAGCTTTGGGACTAGCGGGAGGGAGGTCGGCTACGAGCAGTACTTC